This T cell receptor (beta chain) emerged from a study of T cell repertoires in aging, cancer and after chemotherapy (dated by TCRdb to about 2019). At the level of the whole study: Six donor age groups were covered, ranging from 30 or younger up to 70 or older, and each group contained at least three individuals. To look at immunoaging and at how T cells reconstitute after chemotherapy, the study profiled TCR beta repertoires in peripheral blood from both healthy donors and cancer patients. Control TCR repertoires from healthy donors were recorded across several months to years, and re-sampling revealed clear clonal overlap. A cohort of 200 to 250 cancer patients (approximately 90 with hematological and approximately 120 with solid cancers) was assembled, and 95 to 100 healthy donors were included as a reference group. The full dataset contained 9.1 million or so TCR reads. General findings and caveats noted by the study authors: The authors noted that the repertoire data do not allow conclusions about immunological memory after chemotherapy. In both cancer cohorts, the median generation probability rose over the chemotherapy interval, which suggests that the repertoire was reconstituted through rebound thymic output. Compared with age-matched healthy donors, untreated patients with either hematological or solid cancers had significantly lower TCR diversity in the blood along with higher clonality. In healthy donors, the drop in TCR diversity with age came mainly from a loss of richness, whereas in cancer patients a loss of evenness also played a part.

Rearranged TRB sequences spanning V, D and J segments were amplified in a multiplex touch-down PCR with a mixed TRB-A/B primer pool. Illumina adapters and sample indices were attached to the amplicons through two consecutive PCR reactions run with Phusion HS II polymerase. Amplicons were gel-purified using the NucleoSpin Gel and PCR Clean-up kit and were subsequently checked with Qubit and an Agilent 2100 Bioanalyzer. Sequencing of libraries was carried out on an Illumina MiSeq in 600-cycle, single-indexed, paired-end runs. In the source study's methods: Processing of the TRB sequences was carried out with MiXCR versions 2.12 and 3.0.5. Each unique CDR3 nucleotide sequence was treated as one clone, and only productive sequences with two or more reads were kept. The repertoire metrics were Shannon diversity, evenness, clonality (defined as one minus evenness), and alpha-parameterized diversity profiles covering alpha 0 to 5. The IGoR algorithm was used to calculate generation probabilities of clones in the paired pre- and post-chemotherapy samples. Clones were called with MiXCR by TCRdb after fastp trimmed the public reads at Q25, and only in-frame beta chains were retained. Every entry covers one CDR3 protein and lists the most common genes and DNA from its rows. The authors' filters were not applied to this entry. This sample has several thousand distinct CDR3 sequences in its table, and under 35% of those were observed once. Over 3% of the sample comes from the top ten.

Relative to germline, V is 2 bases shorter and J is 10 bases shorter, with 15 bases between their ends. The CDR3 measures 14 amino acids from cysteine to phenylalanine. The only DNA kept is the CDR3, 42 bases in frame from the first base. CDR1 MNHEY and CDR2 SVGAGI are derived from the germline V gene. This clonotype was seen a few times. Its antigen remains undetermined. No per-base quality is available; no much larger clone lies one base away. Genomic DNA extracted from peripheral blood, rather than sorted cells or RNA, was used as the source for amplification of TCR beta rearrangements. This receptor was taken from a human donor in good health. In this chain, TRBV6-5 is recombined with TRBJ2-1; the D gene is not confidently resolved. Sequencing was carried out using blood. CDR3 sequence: CASSYAATPREQFF. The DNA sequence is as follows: TGTGCCAGCAGTTACGCGGCTACCCCTCGCGAGCAGTTCTTC.